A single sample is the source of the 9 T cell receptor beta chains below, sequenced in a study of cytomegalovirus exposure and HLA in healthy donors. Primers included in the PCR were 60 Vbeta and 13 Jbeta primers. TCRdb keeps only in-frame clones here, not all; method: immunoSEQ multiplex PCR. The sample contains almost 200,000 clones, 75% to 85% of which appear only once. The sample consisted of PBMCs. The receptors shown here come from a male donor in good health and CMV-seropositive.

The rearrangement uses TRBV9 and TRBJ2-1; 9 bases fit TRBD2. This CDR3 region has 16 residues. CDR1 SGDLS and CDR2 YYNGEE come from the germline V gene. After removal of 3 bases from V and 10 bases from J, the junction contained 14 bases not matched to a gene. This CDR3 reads CASSADFGGTSREQFF. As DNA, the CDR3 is TGTGCCAGCAGCGCCGATTTTGGAGGGACTAGCCGCGAGCAGTTCTTC.

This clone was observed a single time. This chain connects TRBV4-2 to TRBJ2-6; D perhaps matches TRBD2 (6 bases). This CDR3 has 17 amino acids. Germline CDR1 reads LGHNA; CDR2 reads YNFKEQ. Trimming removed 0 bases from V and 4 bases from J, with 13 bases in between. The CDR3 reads CASSQDGGGSGANVLTF. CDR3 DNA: TGTGCCAGCAGCCAAGATGGTGGGGGGTCGGGGGCCAACGTCCTGACTTTC.

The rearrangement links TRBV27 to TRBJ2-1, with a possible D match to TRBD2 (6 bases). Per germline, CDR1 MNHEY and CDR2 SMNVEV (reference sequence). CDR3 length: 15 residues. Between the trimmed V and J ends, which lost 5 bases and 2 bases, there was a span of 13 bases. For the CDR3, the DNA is TGTGCCAGCAGTGCCGGGGGTGGTCCCTACAATGAGCAGTTCTTC. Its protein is CASSAGGGPYNEQFF.

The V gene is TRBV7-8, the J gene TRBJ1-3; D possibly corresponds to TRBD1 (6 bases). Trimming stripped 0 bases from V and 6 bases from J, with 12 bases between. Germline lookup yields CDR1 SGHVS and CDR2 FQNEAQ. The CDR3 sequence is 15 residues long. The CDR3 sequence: CASSLANRAANTIYF. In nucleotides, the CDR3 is TGTGCCAGCAGCTTAGCGAACAGGGCCGCAAACACCATATATTTT.

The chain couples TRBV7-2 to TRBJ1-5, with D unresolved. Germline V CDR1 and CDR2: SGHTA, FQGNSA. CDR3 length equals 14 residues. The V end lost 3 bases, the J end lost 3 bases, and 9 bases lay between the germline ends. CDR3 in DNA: TGTGCCAGCAGCTTCACCAGTTCCAATCAGCCCCAGCATTTT. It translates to CASSFTSSNQPQHF.

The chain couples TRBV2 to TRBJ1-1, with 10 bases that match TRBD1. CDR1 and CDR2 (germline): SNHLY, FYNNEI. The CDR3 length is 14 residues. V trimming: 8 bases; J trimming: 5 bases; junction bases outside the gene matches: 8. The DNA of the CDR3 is TGTGCCAGCTCCGGGACAGGGGTGGGGACTGAAGCTTTCTTT. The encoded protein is CASSGTGVGTEAFF.

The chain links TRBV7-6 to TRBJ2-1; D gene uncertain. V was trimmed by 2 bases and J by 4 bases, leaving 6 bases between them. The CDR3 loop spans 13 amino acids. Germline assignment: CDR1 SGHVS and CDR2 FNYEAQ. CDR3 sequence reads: CASSLTMYNEQFF. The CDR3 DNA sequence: TGTGCCAGCAGCTTAACTATGTACAATGAGCAGTTCTTC.

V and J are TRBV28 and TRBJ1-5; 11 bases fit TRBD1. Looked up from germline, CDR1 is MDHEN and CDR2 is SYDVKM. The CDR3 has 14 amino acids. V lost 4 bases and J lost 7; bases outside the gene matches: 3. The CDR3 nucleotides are TGTGCCAGCAGTTCCGGGACAGGGGGACAGCCCCAGCATTTT. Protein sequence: CASSSGTGGQPQHF.

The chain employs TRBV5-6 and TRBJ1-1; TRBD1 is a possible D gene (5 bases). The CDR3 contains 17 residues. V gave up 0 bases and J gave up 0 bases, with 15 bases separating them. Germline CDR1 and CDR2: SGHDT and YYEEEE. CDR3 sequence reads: CASSLGGGRTMNTEAFF. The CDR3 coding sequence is TGTGCCAGCAGCTTGGGGGGGGGTAGGACCATGAACACTGAAGCTTTCTTT.